This T cell receptor beta chain was retrieved from a study of blood T cells in healthy people across ages. Regarding the study as a whole: Roughly linear declines in TCR beta diversity per million T cells occurred with age. Long-lived donors had more naive CD4+ cells and higher diversity than aged donors.

Next came a second PCR, run for about 6 to 12 cycles, which used a sample-barcoded 5' primer along with a J-beta primer mix. TCRdb reprocessed the 5' RACE reads via MiXCR and lists one record per CDR3 protein. The data hold 950,000 to 1,200,000 distinct CDR3 sequences, with roughly two fifths observed a single time. Isolating PBMCs gave at least 6 million of these cells per sample. Each sample provided at least 5 micrograms of extracted total RNA. The germline V and J ends were trimmed by 8 bases and 0 bases, with 21 bases remaining between them. Germline CDR1 reads ENHRY; CDR2 reads SYGVKD. The CDR3 consists of 17 residues. With respect to this clonotype: What it recognizes is unknown.

Sequencing was performed on blood. The V and J genes are TRBV10-3 and TRBJ2-3; possible D gene TRBD2, 6 bases. This receptor was identified in a young man in good health. The CDR3 is CAIPPAGLRISTDTQYF. CDR3 sequence (DNA): TGTGCCATCCCCCCGGCGGGGTTGCGTATTAGCACAGATACGCAGTATTTT.